The 15 T cell receptor beta chains reported below all come from one sample, sequenced in a study of human T cells and chemical hapten exposure. The total RNA was obtained from whole blood that was not fractionated. TCRdb reanalysed the 5' RACE reads using MiXCR and keeps one entry per CDR3 protein. The sample includes around 140,000 distinct CDR3 sequences, around 4.4% of them seen just once. These receptor sequences come from a female donor in good health.

This clonotype was found many times. The chain uses TRBV14 and TRBJ1-6; 9 bases agree with TRBD1. Germline trimming cut 1 base from V and 7 bases from J; bases unmatched to any gene: 2. Germline V gene data show CDR1 as SGHDN and CDR2 as FVKESK. The CDR3 covers 15 residues. The CDR3 reads CASSQGGQGNSPLHF. DNA for the CDR3: TGTGCCAGCAGCCAAGGGGGACAGGGAAATTCACCCCTCCACTTT.

This clonotype was observed a few times. This chain links TRBV29-1 with TRBJ2-1, with a weak D call TRBD2 (6 bases). V was cut by 5 bases and J by 9 bases, with 14 bases left in between. Germline CDR1 SQVTM, CDR2 ANQGSEA. The CDR3 length is 12 residues. CDR3 sequence (DNA): TGCAGCGTTCGGGCGGGGTCGGGTGAGCAGTTCTTC. Protein sequence: CSVRAGSGEQFF.

This clonotype was recorded at least ten times. V and J are TRBV11-2 and TRBJ1-1; 9 bases are shared with TRBD1. The CDR3 runs to 15 residues. The germline V gene has CDR1 SGHAT and CDR2 FQNNGV. The V segment lost 5 bases and the J segment 3 bases; nucleotides outside the gene matches: 7. The CDR3 DNA reads TGTGCCAGCAGCCCCGTGGACAGGGGTTACACTGAAGCTTTCTTT. This gives the protein CASSPVDRGYTEAFF.

A note on this clonotype: Since a much larger clone is just one base distant, this may be a read error. This chain connects TRBV28 to TRBJ1-1; TRBD1 is a possible D gene (5 bases). V was clipped by 5 bases and J by 0 bases, with 10 bases between them. The CDR3 runs to 14 residues. Germline V gene sequence: CDR1 MDHEN, CDR2 SYDVKM. The CDR3 spells CASSVVDMNTEAFF. The DNA of the CDR3 is TGTGCCAGCAGTGTAGTGGACATGAACACTGAAGCTTTCTTT.

Many counts were recorded for this clonotype. The chain employs TRBV6-2 or TRBV6-3 and TRBJ2-5; D might be TRBD2 (6 bases). The CDR3 length is 12 residues. Germline CDR1 reads MNHEY; CDR2 reads SVGEGT. V lost 5 bases to trimming and J lost 3 bases, with 7 bases between them. The CDR3 is CASSRREETQYF. The CDR3 DNA reads TGTGCCAGCAGTAGGAGGGAAGAGACCCAGTACTTC.

There are many counts of this clonotype. CDR3 bases: TGTGCCAGCAGAAAGTTGCCGTCCGAGCCCCAGCATTTT. This translates into CASRKLPSEPQHF. The V gene is TRBV6-1, the J gene TRBJ1-5; D is undetermined. Looked up from germline, CDR1 is MNHNS and CDR2 is SASEGT. The CDR3 spans 13 residues. V shed 6 bases and J shed 8 bases, with 14 bases lying between them.

Details on this clonotype: Lacking the conserved final phenylalanine or tryptophan, this CDR3 likely reflects a read error. It is unclear where the CDR3 begins or ends on the DNA, so no DNA is shown, and the CDR3 is as TCRdb lists it. V is TRBV20-1 and J is TRBJ1-1. Counting both end residues, the CDR3 totals 12 amino acids. CDR1 is DFQATT and CDR2 is SNEGSKA in the germline V gene (reference sequence). This CDR3 is CSARMGNTEAGV.

This clonotype was found many times. V and J are TRBV20-1 and TRBJ1-2, with TRBD1 matching over 9 bases. Trimming took 2 bases from V and 6 from J; bases not matched to a gene: 4. The CDR3 runs to 13 residues. Germline CDR1 is DFQATT and CDR2 is SNEGSKA (reference sequence). The CDR3 here is CSARKRQGDGYTF. The CDR3 DNA sequence: TGCAGTGCTAGAAAAAGACAGGGGGATGGCTACACCTTC.

This clonotype came up many times. This chain links TRBV5-1 with TRBJ2-2; a possible D gene is TRBD2 (5 bases). Trimming pared 4 bases from V and 3 bases from J, leaving 16 bases between. This CDR3 spans 16 amino acids. CDR1 SGHRS and CDR2 YFSETQ come from the germline V gene. The CDR3 sequence: CASSLTGVSDTGELFF. The CDR3 DNA reads TGCGCCAGCAGCCTCACCGGGGTTTCGGACACCGGGGAGCTGTTTTTT.

This clonotype was detected many times. The chain links TRBV6-5 to TRBJ2-7; tentatively, D is TRBD1 (6 bases). This CDR3 comprises 14 residues. Trimming cost V 8 bases and J 6 bases, with 20 bases left between them. Germline lookup yields CDR1 MNHEY and CDR2 SVGAGI. The DNA of the CDR3 is TGTGCCAGCTCTAAGGGGACAAACCTGCGCGAGCAGTACTTC. The encoded protein is CASSKGTNLREQYF.

This clonotype was observed at least ten times. The V and J genes are TRBV19 and TRBJ2-6; D is unresolved. Germline V CDR1 and CDR2: LNHDA, SQIVND (reference sequence). V lost 5 bases and J lost 2, with 4 bases in between. This CDR3 contains 13 residues. The CDR3 DNA follows: TGTGCCAGTAGTCAAACTGGGGCCAACGTCCTGACTTTC. This encodes CASSQTGANVLTF. The whole variable domain, filled in from reference TRBV19 and TRBJ2-6, reads DGGITQSPKYLFRKEGQNVTLSCEQNLNHDAMYWYRQDPGQGLRLIYYSQIVNDFQKGDIAEGYSVSREKKESFPLTVTSAQKNPTAFYLCASSQTGANVLTFGAGSRLTVL.

This clonotype was recorded many times. V gene TRBV4-3 combines with J gene TRBJ2-7; 8 bases line up with TRBD1. The CDR3 extends over 15 amino acids. Unmatched junction bases numbered 3, after V lost 0 bases and J lost 2 bases. In germline, CDR1 is LGHNA, CDR2 YSLEER. CDR3 sequence: CASSQDPGGPYEQYF. CDR3 bases: TGCGCCAGCAGCCAAGATCCAGGGGGCCCCTACGAGCAGTACTTC.

This clonotype has a count of ten or more. This rearrangement joins TRBV7-3 to TRBJ1-1; D not certain. Trimming took 5 bases from V and 0 from J, leaving 7 bases between them. The CDR3 contains 13 residues. Looked up from germline, CDR1 is SGHTA and CDR2 is FQGTGA. CDR3 in DNA: TGTGCCAGCAGCCGTACAGTGAACACTGAAGCTTTCTTT. It is translated as CASSRTVNTEAFF.

This clonotype showed up many times. The V call is TRBV28, the J call TRBJ2-7, with D perhaps TRBD2 (5 bases). Trimming left V 7 bases short and J 0 bases short, with 10 bases between. Germline CDR1 MDHEN, CDR2 SYDVKM. The CDR3 spans 13 residues. The CDR3 sequence is CASNGVSSYEQYF. The CDR3, as DNA: TGTGCCAGCAACGGGGTCTCCTCCTACGAGCAGTACTTC.

The chain employs TRBV20-1 and TRBJ1-1, with D perhaps TRBD1 (5 bases). CDR1 and CDR2 from the germline V gene are DFQATT and SNEGSKA (reference sequence). V shed 5 bases and J shed 1 base, with 8 bases lying between them. The CDR3 is 12 residues long. CDR3 sequence: CSARQRNTEAFF. The CDR3 DNA reads as TGCAGTGCTCGACAGAGGAACACTGAAGCTTTCTTT.